This TCR beta chain comes out of a study of T cell repertoires in cytomegalovirus infection. Across the study: It was the public TCR beta signatures that indicated both CMV infection and matching HLA type.

TCRdb re-called the reads with MiXCR, one entry per CDR3 protein. The sample has about 310,000 distinct CDR3 sequences, roughly 25% seen once. This clonotype has more than one count but fewer than ten. Its antigen is still unknown. The germline CDR1 and CDR2 sequences are MNHNS and SASEGT. CDR3 length equals 12 residues. The V end was cut by 1 base, the J end by 7 bases, with 7 bases between. Study-wide findings and caveats: Identification of carriers of CMV plus the relevant HLA was performed using cumulative public TCR beta family frequency.

The specimen comprised cultured PBMCs, sampled from culture after CMV antigen stimulation. The chain combines TRBV6-1 with TRBJ2-5; D is ambiguous. The source is a human donor in good health (CMV status not recorded). Some clones in this sample may be carry-over from other donors' samples. In DNA form, the CDR3 reads TGTGCCAGCAGTGAAGATCTAGGGACCCAGTACTTC. It codes for CASSEDLGTQYF.